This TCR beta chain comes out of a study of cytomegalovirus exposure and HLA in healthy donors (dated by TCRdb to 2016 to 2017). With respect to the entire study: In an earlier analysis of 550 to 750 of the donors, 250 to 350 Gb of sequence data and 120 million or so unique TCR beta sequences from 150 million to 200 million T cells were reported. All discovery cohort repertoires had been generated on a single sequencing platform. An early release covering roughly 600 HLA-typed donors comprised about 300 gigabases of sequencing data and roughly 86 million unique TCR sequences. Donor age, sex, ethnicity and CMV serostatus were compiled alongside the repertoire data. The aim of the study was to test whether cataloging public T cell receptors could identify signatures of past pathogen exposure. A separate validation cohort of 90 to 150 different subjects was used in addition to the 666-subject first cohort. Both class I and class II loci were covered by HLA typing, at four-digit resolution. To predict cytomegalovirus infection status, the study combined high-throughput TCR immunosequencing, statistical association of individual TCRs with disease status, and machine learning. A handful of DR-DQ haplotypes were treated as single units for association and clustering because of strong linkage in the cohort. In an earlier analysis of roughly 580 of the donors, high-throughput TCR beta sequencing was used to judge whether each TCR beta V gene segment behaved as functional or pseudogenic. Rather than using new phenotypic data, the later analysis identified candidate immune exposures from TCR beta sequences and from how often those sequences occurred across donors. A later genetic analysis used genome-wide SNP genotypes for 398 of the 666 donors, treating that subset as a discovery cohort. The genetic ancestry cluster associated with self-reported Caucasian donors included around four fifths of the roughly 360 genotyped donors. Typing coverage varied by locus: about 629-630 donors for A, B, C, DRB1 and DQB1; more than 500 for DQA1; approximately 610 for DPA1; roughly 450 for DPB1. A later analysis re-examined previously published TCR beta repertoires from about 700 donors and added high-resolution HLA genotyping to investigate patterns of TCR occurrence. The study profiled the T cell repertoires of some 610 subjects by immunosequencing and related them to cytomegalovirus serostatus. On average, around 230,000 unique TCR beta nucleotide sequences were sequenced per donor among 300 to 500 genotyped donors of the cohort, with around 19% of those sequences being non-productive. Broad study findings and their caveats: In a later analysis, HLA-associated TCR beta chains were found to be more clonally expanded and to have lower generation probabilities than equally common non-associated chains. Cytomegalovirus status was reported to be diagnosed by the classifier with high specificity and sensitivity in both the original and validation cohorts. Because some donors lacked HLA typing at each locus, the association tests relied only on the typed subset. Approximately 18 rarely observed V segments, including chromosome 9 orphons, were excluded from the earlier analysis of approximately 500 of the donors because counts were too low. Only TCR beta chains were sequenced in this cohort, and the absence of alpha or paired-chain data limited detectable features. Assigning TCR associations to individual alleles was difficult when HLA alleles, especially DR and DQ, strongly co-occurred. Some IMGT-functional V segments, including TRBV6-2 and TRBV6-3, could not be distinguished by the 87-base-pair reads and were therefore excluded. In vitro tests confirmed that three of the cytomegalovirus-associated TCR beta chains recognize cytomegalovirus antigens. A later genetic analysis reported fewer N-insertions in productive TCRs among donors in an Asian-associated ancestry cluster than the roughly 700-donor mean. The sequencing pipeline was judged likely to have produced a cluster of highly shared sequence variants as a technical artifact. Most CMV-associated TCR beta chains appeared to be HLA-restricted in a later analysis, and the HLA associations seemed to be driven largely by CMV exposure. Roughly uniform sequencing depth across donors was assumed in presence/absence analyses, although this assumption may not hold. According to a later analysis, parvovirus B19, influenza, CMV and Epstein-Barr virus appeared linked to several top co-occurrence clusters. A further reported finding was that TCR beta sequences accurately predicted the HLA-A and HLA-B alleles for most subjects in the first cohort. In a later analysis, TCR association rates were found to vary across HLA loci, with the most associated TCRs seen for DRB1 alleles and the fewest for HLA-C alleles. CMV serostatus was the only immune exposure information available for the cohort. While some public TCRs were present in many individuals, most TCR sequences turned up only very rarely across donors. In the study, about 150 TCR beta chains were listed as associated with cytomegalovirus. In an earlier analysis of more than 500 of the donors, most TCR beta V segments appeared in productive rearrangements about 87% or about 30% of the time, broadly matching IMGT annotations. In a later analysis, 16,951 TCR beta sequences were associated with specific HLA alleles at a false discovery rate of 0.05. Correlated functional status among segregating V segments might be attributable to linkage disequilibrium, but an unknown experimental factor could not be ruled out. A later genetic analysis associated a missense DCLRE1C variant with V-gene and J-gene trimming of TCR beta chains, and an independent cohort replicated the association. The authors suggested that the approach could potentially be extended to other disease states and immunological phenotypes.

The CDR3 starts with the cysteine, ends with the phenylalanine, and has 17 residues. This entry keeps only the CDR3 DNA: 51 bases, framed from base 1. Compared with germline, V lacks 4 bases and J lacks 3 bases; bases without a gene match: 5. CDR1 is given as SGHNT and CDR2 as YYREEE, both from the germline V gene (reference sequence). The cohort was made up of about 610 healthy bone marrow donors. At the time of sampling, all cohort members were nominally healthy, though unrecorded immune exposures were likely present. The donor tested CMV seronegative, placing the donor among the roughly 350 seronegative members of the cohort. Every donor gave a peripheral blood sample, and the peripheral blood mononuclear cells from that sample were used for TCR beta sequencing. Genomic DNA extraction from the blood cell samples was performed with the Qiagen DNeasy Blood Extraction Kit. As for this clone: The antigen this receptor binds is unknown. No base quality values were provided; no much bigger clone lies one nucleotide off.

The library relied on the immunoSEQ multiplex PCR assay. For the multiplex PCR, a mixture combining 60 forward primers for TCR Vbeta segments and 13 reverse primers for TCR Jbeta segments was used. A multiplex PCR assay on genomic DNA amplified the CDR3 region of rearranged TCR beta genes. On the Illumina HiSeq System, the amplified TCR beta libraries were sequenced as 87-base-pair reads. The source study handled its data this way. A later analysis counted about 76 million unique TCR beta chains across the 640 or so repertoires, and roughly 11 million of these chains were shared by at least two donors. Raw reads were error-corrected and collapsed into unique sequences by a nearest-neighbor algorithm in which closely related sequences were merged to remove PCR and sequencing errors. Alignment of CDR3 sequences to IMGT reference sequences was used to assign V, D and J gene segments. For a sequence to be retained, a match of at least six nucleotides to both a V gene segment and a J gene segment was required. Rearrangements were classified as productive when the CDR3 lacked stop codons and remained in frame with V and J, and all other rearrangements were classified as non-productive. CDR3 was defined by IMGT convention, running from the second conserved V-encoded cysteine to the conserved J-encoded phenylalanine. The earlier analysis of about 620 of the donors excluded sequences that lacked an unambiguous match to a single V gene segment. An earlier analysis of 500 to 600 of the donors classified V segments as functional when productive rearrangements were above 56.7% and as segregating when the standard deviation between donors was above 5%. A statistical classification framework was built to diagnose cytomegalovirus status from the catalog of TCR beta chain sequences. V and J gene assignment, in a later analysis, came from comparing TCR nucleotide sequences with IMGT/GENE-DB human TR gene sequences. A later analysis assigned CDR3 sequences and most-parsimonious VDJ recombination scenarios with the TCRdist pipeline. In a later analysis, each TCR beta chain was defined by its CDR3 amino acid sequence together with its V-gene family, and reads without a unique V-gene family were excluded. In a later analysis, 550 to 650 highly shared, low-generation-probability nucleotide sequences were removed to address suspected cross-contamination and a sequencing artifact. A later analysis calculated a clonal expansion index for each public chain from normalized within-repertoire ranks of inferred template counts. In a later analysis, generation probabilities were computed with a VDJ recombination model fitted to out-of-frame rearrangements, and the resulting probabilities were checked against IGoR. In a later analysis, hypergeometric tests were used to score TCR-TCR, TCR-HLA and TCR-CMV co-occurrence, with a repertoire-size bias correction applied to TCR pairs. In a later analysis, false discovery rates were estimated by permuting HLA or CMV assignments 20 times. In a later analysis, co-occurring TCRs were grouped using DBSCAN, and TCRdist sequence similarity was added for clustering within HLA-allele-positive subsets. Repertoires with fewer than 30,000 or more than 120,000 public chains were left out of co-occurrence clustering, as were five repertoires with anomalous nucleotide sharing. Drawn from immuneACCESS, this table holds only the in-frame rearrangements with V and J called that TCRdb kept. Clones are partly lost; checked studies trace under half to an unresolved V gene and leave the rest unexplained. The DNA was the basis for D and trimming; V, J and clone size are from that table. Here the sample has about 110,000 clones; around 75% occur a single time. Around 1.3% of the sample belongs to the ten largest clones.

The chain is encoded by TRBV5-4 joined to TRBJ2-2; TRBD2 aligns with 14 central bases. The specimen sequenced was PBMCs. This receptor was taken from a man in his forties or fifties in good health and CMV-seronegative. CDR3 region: CASSLPGLAGDTGELFF. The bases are TGTGCCAGCAGCCTCCCGGGACTAGCGGGAGACACCGGGGAGCTGTTTTTT.